What follows are 7 T cell receptor beta chains derived from one specimen sequenced in a study of read filtering for tumor transcriptome and immune sequencing. This library used 300 to 450 ng RNA and molecular barcoded adaptors spanning alpha/delta and beta/gamma chains. MiXCR was run by TCRdb on the reads, yielding one entry per CDR3 protein. This table has 5,000 to 6,500 distinct CDR3 sequences, around a quarter appearing once. Sequenced material: a population of CD138-negative cells sorted from bone marrow. The receptor source for this set is a donor aged 40 or older with multiple myeloma.

About this clonotype itself: An end of the junction does not agree with germline; a read error may underlie this. This chain uses TRBV30 with TRBJ1-1; the match to TRBD1 covers 8 bases. Germline CDR1 GTSNPN, CDR2 SVGIG (reference sequence). The CDR3 sequence is 13 residues long. Here the CDR3 reads CAWSARVNRGALF. For the CDR3, the DNA is TGTGCCTGGAGTGCCAGGGTGAACAGGGGGGCTCTCTTT.

This clonotype ranks as medium-sized. The CDR3 coding sequence is TGTGCCAGCAGCGGGAGACAGGGGGTATTCACCGGGGAGCTGTTTTTT. Amino acid sequence: CASSGRQGVFTGELFF. The rearrangement uses TRBV9 and TRBJ2-2; the match to TRBD1 covers 9 bases. Trimming cost V 3 bases and J 4 bases; bases outside gene matches: 7. Germline CDR1 SGDLS, CDR2 YYNGEE. The CDR3 runs 16 residues.

Sample share makes this clonotype medium-sized. The chain couples TRBV4-3 to TRBJ2-1; no reliable D call. V was clipped by 8 bases and J by 7 bases, with 12 bases between them. The CDR3 covers 12 residues. Germline-derived CDR1 and CDR2 are LGHNA and YSLEER. The CDR3 loop is CASSRMGNEQFF. The DNA of the CDR3 is TGCGCCAGCTCCAGGATGGGGAATGAGCAGTTCTTC.

Notes on this clonotype: It may be a read error: a sequence one base away is much more abundant. As the CDR3 is not closed by the conserved phenylalanine or tryptophan, this likely results from a read error. This chain links TRBV15 with TRBJ2-7; 7 bases align to TRBD1. The CDR3 covers 14 residues. V trimming: 5 bases; J trimming: 5 bases; junction bases outside the gene matches: 9. CDR1 and CDR2 from the germline V gene are LNHNV and YYDKDF (reference sequence). The CDR3 nucleotides are TGTGCCACCAGCTATGACAGGGCGAAGAACGAGCAGTACCTC. Its protein is CATSYDRAKNEQYL.

This clonotype qualifies as medium-sized (0.01 to 0.1%). The J gene is TRBJ2-1, the V gene TRBV27, with 10 nucleotides matching TRBD2. The germline CDR1 and CDR2 sequences are MNHEY and SMNVEV (reference sequence). The J segment lost 3 bases and the V segment lost 0 bases, leaving 5 bases of the junction unmatched. This CDR3 comprises 17 residues. The CDR3, as DNA: TGTGCCAGCAGTTTATCCCTAGCGGGAGCTGGCTACAATGAGCAGTTCTTC. Its protein product is CASSLSLAGAGYNEQFF.

This clonotype was detected ten times or more. CDR3 sequence reads: CSVAPSRGIAEAFF. The CDR3 nucleotides read TGCAGCGTTGCTCCTTCGCGGGGAATCGCTGAAGCTTTCTTT. This chain uses TRBV29-1 with TRBJ1-1; no definite D call. The CDR3 totals 14 residues. Germline V gene data show CDR1 as SQVTM and CDR2 as ANQGSEA. Trimming cost V 4 bases and J 6 bases, with 18 bases left between them.

Ten or more counts support this clonotype. The chain carries TRBV20-1 and TRBJ2-7; 7 nucleotides agree with TRBD2. With V trimmed by 1 base and J by 2 bases, 32 bases remained unmatched. The CDR3 is 23 amino acids. Germline loops: CDR1 DFQATT, CDR2 SNEGSKA (reference sequence). The CDR3 DNA reads TGCAGTGCTAGAGTTGGTCGGGAGGTTTGGGCGGACTACTCTACCTCTTCTCCCTACGAGCAGTACTTC. It encodes CSARVGREVWADYSTSSPYEQYF.